Given below is one TCR beta chain in context. Its antigen is still unknown. The patients chosen for sequencing had shown expansion of CD8+CD57+ cells (detected by flow cytometry). Patients, without exception, had severe acquired aplastic anemia. Patient blood was sampled before any therapy had been received. The entry originates in a study of CD8+CD57+ T cells in acquired aplastic anemia. Per germline, CDR1 SGHRS and CDR2 YFSETQ. The CDR3 runs to 15 residues. The V end lost 0 bases, the J end lost 0 bases, and 10 bases lay between the germline ends. Whole-study findings and limits: It was found that nearly 30 CD8+ CDR3 sequences were shared between patients and controls. The CD8+ Simpson's diversity of patients and controls was not significantly different.

Investigators profiled TCR beta VDJ and CDR3 from genomic DNA template. MiXCR was run by TCRdb on the reads, yielding one entry per CDR3 protein. The table lists about 200,000 distinct CDR3 sequences, about half of them singletons, with roughly 21% in the top ten. Sequencing used sorted CD4+, CD8+, or CD8+CD57+ T cells (not recorded which) from PBMCs. The chain combines TRBV5-1 with TRBJ2-7; D might be TRBD1 (5 bases). The source is a human donor with aplastic anemia. Written as DNA, the CDR3 is TGCGCCAGCAGCTTGGAGGGGTTGAGCTCCTACGAGCAGTACTTC. Its translation is CASSLEGLSSYEQYF.